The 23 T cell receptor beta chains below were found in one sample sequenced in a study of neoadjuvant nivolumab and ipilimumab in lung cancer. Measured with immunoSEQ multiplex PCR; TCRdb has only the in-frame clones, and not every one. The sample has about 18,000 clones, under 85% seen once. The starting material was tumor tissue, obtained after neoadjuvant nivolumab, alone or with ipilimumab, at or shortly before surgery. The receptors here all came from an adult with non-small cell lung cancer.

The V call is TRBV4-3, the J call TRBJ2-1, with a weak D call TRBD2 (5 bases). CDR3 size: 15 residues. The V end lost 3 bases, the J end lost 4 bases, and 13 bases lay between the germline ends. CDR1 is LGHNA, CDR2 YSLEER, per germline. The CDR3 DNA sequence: TGCGCCAGCAGCCAGGACCGGGATCCATACAATGAGCAGTTCTTC. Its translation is CASSQDRDPYNEQFF.

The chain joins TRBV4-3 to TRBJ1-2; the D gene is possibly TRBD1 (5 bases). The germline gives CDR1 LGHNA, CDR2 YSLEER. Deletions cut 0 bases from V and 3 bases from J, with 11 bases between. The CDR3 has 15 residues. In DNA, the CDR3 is TGCGCCAGCAGCCAAGAAAGAGGGGCACACTATGGCTACACCTTC. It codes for CASSQERGAHYGYTF.

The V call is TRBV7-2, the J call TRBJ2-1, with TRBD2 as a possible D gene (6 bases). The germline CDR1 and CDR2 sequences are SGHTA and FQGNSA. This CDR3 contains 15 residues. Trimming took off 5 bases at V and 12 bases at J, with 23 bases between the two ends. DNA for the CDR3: TGTGCCAGCAGCCCCCCCGGGCGGGGTTTAACGGTGCAGTTCTTC. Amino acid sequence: CASSPPGRGLTVQFF.

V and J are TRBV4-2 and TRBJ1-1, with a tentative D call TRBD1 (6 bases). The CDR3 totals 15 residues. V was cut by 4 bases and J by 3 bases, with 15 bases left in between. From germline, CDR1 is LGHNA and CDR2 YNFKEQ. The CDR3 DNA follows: TGTGCCAGCAGCCGGGGGCCCGACAGAGACACTGAAGCTTTCTTT. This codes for CASSRGPDRDTEAFF.

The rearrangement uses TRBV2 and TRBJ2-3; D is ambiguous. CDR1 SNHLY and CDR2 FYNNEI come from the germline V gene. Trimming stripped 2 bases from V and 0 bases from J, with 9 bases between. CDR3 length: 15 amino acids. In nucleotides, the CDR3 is TGTGCCAGCAGTGAATGGGCAGTTAGCACAGATACGCAGTATTTT. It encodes CASSEWAVSTDTQYF.

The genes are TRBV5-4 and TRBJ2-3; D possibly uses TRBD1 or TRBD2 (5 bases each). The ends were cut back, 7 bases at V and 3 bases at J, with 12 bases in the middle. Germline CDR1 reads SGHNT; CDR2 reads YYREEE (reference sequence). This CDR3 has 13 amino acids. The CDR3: CASGAAGTDTQYF. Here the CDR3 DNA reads TGTGCCAGCGGGGCGGCGGGTACAGATACGCAGTATTTT.

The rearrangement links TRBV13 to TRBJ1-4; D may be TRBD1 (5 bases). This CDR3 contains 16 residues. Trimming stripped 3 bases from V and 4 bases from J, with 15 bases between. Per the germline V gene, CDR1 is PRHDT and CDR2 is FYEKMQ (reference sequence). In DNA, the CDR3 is TGTGCCAGCAGCTTCTCGGGGCCGGGGTATAATGAAAAACTGTTTTTT. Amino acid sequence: CASSFSGPGYNEKLFF.

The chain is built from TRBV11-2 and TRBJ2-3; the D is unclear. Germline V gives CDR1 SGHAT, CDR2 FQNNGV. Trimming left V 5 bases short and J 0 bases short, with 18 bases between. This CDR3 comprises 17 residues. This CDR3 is CASSIRIGLTSTDTQYF. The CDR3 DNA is TGTGCCAGCAGCATTAGAATCGGATTGACTAGCACAGATACGCAGTATTTT.

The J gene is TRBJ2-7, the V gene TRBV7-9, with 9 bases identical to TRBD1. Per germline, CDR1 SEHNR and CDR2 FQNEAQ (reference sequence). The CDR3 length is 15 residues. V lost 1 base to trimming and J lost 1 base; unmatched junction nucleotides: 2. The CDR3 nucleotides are TGTGCCAGCAGCTTAGAGACAGGGGGTTCCTACGAGCAGTACTTC. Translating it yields CASSLETGGSYEQYF. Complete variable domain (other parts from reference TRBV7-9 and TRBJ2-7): DTGVSQNPRHKITKRGQNVTFRCDPISEHNRLYWYRQTLGQGPEFLTYFQNEAQLEKSRLLSDRFSAERPKGSFSTLEIQRTEQGDSAMYLCASSLETGGSYEQYFGPGTRLTVT.

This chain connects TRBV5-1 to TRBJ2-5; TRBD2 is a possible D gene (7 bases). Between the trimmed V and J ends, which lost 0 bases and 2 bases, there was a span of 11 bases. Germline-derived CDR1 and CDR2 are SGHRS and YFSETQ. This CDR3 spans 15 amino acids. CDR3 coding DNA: TGCGCCAGCAGCTTGGACGGGGGGCGGCAAGAGACCCAGTACTTC. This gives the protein CASSLDGGRQETQYF. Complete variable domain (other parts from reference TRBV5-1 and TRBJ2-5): KAGVTQTPRYLIKTRGQQVTLSCSPISGHRSVSWYQQTPGQGLQFLFEYFSETQRNKGNFPGRFSGRQFSNSRSEMNVSTLELGDSALYLCASSLDGGRQETQYFGPGTRLLVL.

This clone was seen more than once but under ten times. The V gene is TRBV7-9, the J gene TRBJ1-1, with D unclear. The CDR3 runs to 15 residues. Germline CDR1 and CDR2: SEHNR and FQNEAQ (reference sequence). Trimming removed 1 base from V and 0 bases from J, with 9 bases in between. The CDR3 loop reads CASSLDLLMNTEAFF. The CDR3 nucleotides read TGTGCCAGCAGCTTAGACCTACTCATGAACACTGAAGCTTTCTTT.

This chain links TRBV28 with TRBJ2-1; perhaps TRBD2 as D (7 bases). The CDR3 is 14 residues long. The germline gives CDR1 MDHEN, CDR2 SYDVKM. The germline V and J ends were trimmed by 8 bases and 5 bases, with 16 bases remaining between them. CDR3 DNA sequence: TGTGCCAGCTCTAGGGGGAGGGGTAACAATGAGCAGTTCTTC. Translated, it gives CASSRGRGNNEQFF.

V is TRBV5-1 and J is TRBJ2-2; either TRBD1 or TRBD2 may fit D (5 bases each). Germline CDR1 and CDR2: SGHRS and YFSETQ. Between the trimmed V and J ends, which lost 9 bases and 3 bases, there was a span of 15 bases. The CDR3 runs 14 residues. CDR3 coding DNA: TGCGCCACCCGGGGAAGGGACGACACCGGGGAGCTGTTTTTT. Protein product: CATRGRDDTGELFF.

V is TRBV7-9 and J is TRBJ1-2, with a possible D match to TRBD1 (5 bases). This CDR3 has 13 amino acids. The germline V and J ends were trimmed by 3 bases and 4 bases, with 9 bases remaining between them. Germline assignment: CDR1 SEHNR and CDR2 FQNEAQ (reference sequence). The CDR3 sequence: CASSLRRGYGYTF. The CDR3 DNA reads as TGTGCCAGCAGCTTGAGGAGGGGCTATGGCTACACCTTC.

Here the CDR3 DNA reads TGCAGCGTTTTAAGGGGAAACACTGAAGCTTTCTTT. The encoded protein is CSVLRGNTEAFF. The chain combines TRBV29-1 with TRBJ1-1; possibly TRBD1 for D (5 bases). The length of the CDR3 is 12 residues. Trimming cost V 5 bases and J 2 bases, with 9 bases left between them. Germline CDR1 is SQVTM and CDR2 is ANQGSEA.

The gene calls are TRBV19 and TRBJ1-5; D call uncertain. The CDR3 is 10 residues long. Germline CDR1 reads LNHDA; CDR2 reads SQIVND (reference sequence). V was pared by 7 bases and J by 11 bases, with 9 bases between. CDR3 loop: CASIGLTQHF. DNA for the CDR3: TGTGCCAGTATCGGGTTAACCCAGCATTTT.

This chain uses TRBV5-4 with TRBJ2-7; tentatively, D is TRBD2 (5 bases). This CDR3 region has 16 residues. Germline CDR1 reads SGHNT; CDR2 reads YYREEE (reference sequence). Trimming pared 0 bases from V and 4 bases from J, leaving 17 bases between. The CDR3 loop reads CASSLAETGLIYEQYF. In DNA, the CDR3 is TGTGCCAGCAGCTTGGCGGAGACGGGATTGATATACGAGCAGTACTTC.

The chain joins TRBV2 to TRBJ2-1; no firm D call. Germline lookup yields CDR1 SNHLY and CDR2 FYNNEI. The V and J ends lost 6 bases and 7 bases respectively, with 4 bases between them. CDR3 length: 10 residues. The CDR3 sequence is CASRRNEQFF. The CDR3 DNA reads TGTGCCAGCAGGCGTAATGAGCAGTTCTTC.

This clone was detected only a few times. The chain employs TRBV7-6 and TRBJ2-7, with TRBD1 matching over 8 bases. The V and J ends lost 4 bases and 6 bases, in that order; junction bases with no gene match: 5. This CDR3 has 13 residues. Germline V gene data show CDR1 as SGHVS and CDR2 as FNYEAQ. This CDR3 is CASSSSQGAEQYF. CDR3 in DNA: TGTGCCAGCAGCTCCTCCCAGGGGGCCGAGCAGTACTTC.

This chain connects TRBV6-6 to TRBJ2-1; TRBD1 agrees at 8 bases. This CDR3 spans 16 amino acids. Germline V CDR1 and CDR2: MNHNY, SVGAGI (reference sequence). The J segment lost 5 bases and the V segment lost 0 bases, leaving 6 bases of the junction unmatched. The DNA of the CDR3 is TGTGCCAGCAGTTACTCTCTCCAGGGGGCAGACAATGAGCAGTTCTTC. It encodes CASSYSLQGADNEQFF.

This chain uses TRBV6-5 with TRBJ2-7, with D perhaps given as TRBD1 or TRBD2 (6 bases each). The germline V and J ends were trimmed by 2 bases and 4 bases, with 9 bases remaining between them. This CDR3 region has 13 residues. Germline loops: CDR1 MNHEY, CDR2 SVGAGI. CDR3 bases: TGTGCCAGCAGTTACCCGGGGGCATACGAGCAGTACTTC. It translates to CASSYPGAYEQYF.

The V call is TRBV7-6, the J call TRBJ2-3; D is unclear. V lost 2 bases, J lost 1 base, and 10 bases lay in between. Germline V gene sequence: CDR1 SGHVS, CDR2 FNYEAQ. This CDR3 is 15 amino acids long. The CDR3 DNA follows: TGTGCCAGCAGCTTATCTCTAGTTCGCACAGATACGCAGTATTTT. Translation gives CASSLSLVRTDTQYF.

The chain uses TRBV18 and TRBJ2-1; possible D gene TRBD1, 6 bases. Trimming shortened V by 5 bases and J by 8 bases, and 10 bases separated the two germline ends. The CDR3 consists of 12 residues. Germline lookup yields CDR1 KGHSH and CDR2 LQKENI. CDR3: CASSSQGDEQFF. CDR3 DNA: TGTGCCAGCTCATCACAGGGTGATGAGCAGTTCTTC.